A single sample gave rise to the 25 T cell receptor beta chains below, sequenced in a study of Ad26.COV2.S vaccination and SARS-CoV-2 variants. Data came from immunoSEQ multiplex PCR; TCRdb stores just in-frame clones and leaves some out. The sample consists of around 170,000 clones, 70% to 90% of them appearing once. Specimen: peripheral blood, collected after recovery from COVID-19. The source of these receptors is a human donor who had recovered from COVID-19.

The chain uses TRBV5-5 and TRBJ2-1, with TRBD2 matching over 7 bases. From germline, CDR1 is SGHKS and CDR2 YYEKEE (reference sequence). V lost 0 bases, J lost 5 bases, and 5 bases stayed unmatched. This CDR3 region has 15 residues. CDR3 region: CASSLGLAENNEQFF. CDR3 in DNA: TGTGCCAGCAGCTTGGGGCTAGCGGAAAACAATGAGCAGTTCTTC.

A word on this clone: At one end, the junction sequence differs from germline, possibly due to a read error. The rearrangement uses TRBV3-1 (or the pseudogene TRBV3-2) and TRBJ2-5; TRBD2 matches 8 bases. This CDR3 region has 16 residues. Germline V lookup: CDR1 LGHDT, CDR2 YNNKEL (reference sequence). The CDR3 protein is CASSLPPGRAQGTQYF. The CDR3 coding sequence is TGTGCCAGCAGCCTCCCGCCCGGGAGGGCCCAAGGGACCCAGTACTTC.

The gene calls are TRBV9 and TRBJ1-4; D unresolved. The CDR3 totals 15 residues. V was pared by 4 bases and J by 8 bases, with 18 bases between. From germline, CDR1 is SGDLS and CDR2 YYNGEE. The CDR3 region is CASSPRVGSGEKLFF. The CDR3 nucleotides read TGTGCCAGCAGCCCCCGGGTAGGGAGCGGAGAAAAACTGTTTTTT.

The chain has TRBV6-6 and TRBJ2-3, with TRBD2 as a possible D gene (7 bases). Germline V gene sequence: CDR1 MNHNY, CDR2 SVGAGI (reference sequence). The germline V and J ends were trimmed by 6 bases and 13 bases, with 11 bases remaining between them. The CDR3 is 10 residues long. CDR3 sequence (DNA): TGTGCCAGCAGGGGGGGGGCGGAGTATTTT. This codes for CASRGGAEYF.

Only a few counts were recorded for this clone. The chain has TRBV28 and TRBJ1-2; D is unresolved. Germline V CDR1 and CDR2: MDHEN, SYDVKM. This CDR3 spans 16 amino acids. Trimming removed 5 bases from V and 4 bases from J, with 20 bases in between. The CDR3 coding sequence is TGTGCCAGCAGTCGTATCACGGGGAGCGTTTTCTATGGCTACACCTTC. Residues: CASSRITGSVFYGYTF.

The chain combines TRBV6-6 with TRBJ2-5; D not certain. The V gene's germline CDR1 is MNHNY and CDR2 SVGAGI (reference sequence). V shed 6 bases and J shed 2 bases, with 10 bases lying between them. This CDR3 is built from 13 residues. The CDR3 is CASSPSFQETQYF. CDR3 bases: TGTGCCAGCAGCCCCAGTTTTCAAGAGACCCAGTACTTC.

The chain links TRBV6-6 to TRBJ1-1; 9 nucleotides align to TRBD1. This CDR3 is 14 amino acids long. Germline CDR1 and CDR2: MNHNY and SVGAGI (reference sequence). V gave up 5 bases and J gave up 4 bases; unmatched junction bases: 5. The CDR3 coding sequence is TGTGCCAGCAGTACCCCGGGACAGGGCACTGAAGCTTTCTTT. It specifies CASSTPGQGTEAFF.

The chain recombines TRBV6-5 with TRBJ2-7; 10 bases fit TRBD2. The CDR3 is made up of 15 amino acids. The junction had 5 bases not matched to a gene; V was cut back by 6 bases and J by 0 bases. Germline V gives CDR1 MNHEY, CDR2 SVGAGI. The CDR3 loop reads CASRAGLAYSYEQYF. In DNA, the CDR3 is TGTGCCAGCAGAGCGGGACTAGCGTACTCCTACGAGCAGTACTTC.

V is TRBV24-1 and J is TRBJ2-3; 10 nucleotides line up with TRBD1. Germline CDR1 and CDR2: KGHDR and SFDVKD. V trimming: 5 bases; J trimming: 4 bases; junction bases outside the gene matches: 5. The CDR3 is made up of 15 amino acids. CDR3 region: CATSVGTGVADTQYF. DNA of the CDR3: TGTGCCACCAGTGTAGGGACAGGGGTTGCAGATACGCAGTATTTT.

The CDR3 DNA is TGTGCCAGCAGCCCAGGGCCCCTACAGGAGCAGTACTTC. Amino acids: CASSPGPLQEQYF. This chain connects TRBV11-3 to TRBJ2-7, with D possibly matching TRBD1 (5 bases). Germline V lookup: CDR1 SGHNT, CDR2 YENEEA. The CDR3 is 13 amino acids. Deletions cut 5 bases from V and 7 bases from J, with 15 bases between.

The gene calls are TRBV9 and TRBJ1-1, with D possibly TRBD1 on 5 matching bases. This CDR3 has 17 residues. The germline gives CDR1 SGDLS, CDR2 YYNGEE. Trimming left V 3 bases short and J 0 bases short, with 18 bases between. The CDR3 nucleotides are TGTGCCAGCAGCGCAAACCGGGGCCGAAGTATGAACACTGAAGCTTTCTTT. It is translated as CASSANRGRSMNTEAFF.

This clone has just one count. The rearrangement joins TRBV11-2 to TRBJ2-3, with unresolved D. The CDR3 length is 12 residues. Germline V gene data show CDR1 as SGHAT and CDR2 as FQNNGV. The V gene lost 5 bases and the J gene lost 6 bases, with 9 bases spanning the gap. CDR3 nucleotide sequence: TGTGCCAGCAGCGTTGTACCCGATACGCAGTATTTT. The encoded protein is CASSVVPDTQYF.

The chain is built from TRBV27 and TRBJ1-1, with 7 bases matching TRBD1. The V gene end was trimmed by 5 bases and the J gene end by 8 bases; junction bases not matched to a gene: 8. Germline V gene data show CDR1 as MNHEY and CDR2 as SMNVEV (reference sequence). This CDR3 contains 13 residues. CDR3 sequence: CASSTRQGREAFF. DNA for the CDR3: TGTGCCAGCAGTACTCGACAGGGTCGGGAAGCTTTCTTT.

The chain employs TRBV18 and TRBJ1-1; possible D gene TRBD1, 5 bases. The V gene's germline CDR1 is KGHSH and CDR2 LQKENI. Trimming removed 6 bases at V and 1 base at J, with 9 bases between. The CDR3 extends over 13 amino acids. The CDR3 region has the DNA TGTGCCAGCTCCCGAACAGGGAACACTGAAGCTTTCTTT. It codes for CASSRTGNTEAFF.

The chain is built from TRBV4-1 and TRBJ1-2; D possibly corresponds to TRBD1 (5 bases). Trimming took 3 bases from V and 8 from J, leaving 16 bases between them. This CDR3 contains 14 residues. Germline V lookup: CDR1 MGHRA, CDR2 YSYEKL. This CDR3 reads CASSQTFRETGYTF. CDR3 DNA sequence: TGCGCCAGCAGCCAGACATTCAGGGAAACAGGCTACACCTTC.

This clone was counted only a few times. The chain carries TRBV7-9 and TRBJ1-6, with a tentative D call TRBD1 (6 bases). V shed 1 base and J shed 5 bases, with 6 bases lying between them. CDR3 length equals 14 residues. Germline V gives CDR1 SEHNR, CDR2 FQNEAQ (reference sequence). CDR3 region: CASSLEGDNSPLHF. DNA of the CDR3: TGTGCCAGCAGCTTAGAGGGGGATAATTCACCCCTCCACTTT.

This rearrangement joins TRBV30 to TRBJ1-1; D unclear. The V end was cut by 4 bases, the J end by 11 bases, with 14 bases between. CDR1 GTSNPN and CDR2 SVGIG come from the germline V gene (reference sequence). The CDR3 length is 11 residues. The CDR3 region is CAWTARMTAFF. The CDR3 DNA sequence: TGTGCCTGGACGGCCAGGATGACGGCTTTCTTT.

The chain recombines TRBV6-6 with TRBJ1-4; D remains ambiguous. This CDR3 comprises 15 residues. CDR1 is MNHNY and CDR2 is SVGAGI in the germline V gene (reference sequence). Trimming took 6 bases from V and 0 from J, leaving 11 bases between them. In nucleotides, the CDR3 is TGTGCCAGCAGACGCCCCACAGCAACTAATGAAAAACTGTTTTTT. It encodes CASRRPTATNEKLFF.

This chain links TRBV18 with TRBJ1-5; D unclear. CDR3 length equals 14 residues. The V end lost 3 bases, the J end lost 3 bases, and 9 bases lay between the germline ends. Germline V lookup: CDR1 KGHSH, CDR2 LQKENI. The CDR3, as DNA: TGTGCCAGCTCACCCCGGGTTGACAATCAGCCCCAGCATTTT. Its translation: CASSPRVDNQPQHF.

CDR3 protein: CASSPIFQTYEQYF. CDR3 sequence (DNA): TGTGCCAGCAGTCCTATTTTTCAAACGTACGAGCAGTACTTC. V usage is TRBV6-5 and J usage is TRBJ2-7, with D unresolved. The CDR3 extends over 14 amino acids. The germline V gene has CDR1 MNHEY and CDR2 SVGAGI. V was shortened by 5 bases and J by 4 bases, with 15 bases between the two germline ends.

The CDR3 region has the DNA TGTGCCAGCAGCTTAATAAGGAGCCCCAATGAAAAACTGTTTTTT. Protein: CASSLIRSPNEKLFF. The chain recombines TRBV7-6 with TRBJ1-4; D gene uncertain. V was cut by 2 bases and J by 5 bases, with 12 bases left in between. CDR1 SGHVS and CDR2 FNYEAQ come from the germline V gene. The CDR3 contains 15 residues.

The chain joins TRBV9 to TRBJ1-6; perhaps TRBD1 as D (5 bases). The germline CDR1 and CDR2 sequences are SGDLS and YYNGEE. This CDR3 is 15 amino acids long. Deletions cut 4 bases from V and 6 bases from J, with 14 bases between. CDR3 region: CASSSRGETNSPLHF. Written as DNA, the CDR3 is TGTGCCAGCAGCTCAAGAGGGGAAACTAATTCACCCCTCCACTTT.

This clone was found once. CDR3 in DNA: TGTGCCAGCCTAAGGCTAGCGGGAGGGAGCTATGAGCAGTTCTTC. Translation gives CASLRLAGGSYEQFF. V usage is TRBV19 and J usage is TRBJ2-1; 12 bases map to TRBD2. V lost 9 bases to trimming and J lost 8 bases; unmatched junction nucleotides: 11. Germline values: CDR1 LNHDA, CDR2 SQIVND (reference sequence). There are 15 residues in the CDR3.

The chain employs TRBV19 and TRBJ1-2; D not resolved. CDR3 length: 12 amino acids. Trimming pared 5 bases from V and 4 bases from J, leaving 8 bases between. The germline V gene has CDR1 LNHDA and CDR2 SQIVND (reference sequence). The CDR3 reads CASSGVSYGYTF. The CDR3 DNA is TGTGCCAGTAGTGGTGTCAGCTATGGCTACACCTTC.

V is TRBV12-3 or TRBV12-4 and J is TRBJ1-6; no clear D gene. CDR3 length equals 12 residues. Trimming cost V 4 bases and J 10 bases, with 8 bases left between them. The CDR3, as DNA: TGTGCCAGCAGTTATTCGGAGTCACCCCTCCACTTT. Its translation: CASSYSESPLHF.